Presented here are 14 T cell receptor beta chains from one specimen sequenced in a study of cytomegalovirus exposure and HLA in healthy donors. With 60 Vbeta and 13 Jbeta primers, the PCR was carried out. Using immunoSEQ multiplex PCR, the repertoire was profiled, and TCRdb retains in-frame clones only, with some absent. The repertoire holds roughly 89,000 clones, about 75% seen once, with about 9.4% in the top ten. The material sequenced was PBMCs. The receptor set was obtained from a man aged 30-40 years in good health and CMV-seropositive.

The chain joins TRBV6-1 to TRBJ2-5; D is perhaps TRBD1 (5 bases). This CDR3 has 14 residues. CDR1 MNHNS and CDR2 SASEGT come from the germline V gene. V was cut by 3 bases and J by 5 bases, with 13 bases left in between. The CDR3 here is CASSEVAGWETQYF. CDR3 DNA sequence: TGTGCCAGCAGTGAGGTAGCAGGGTGGGAGACCCAGTACTTC.

The chain recombines TRBV27 with TRBJ2-5, with a weak D call TRBD1 (6 bases). This CDR3 region has 16 residues. V lost 5 bases to trimming and J lost 4 bases, with 20 bases between them. Germline CDR1 MNHEY, CDR2 SMNVEV (reference sequence). CDR3 DNA sequence: TGTGCCAGCAGTCGACCAGGGGACCCCTCGGGAGAGACCCAGTACTTC. Translated: CASSRPGDPSGETQYF.

The V gene is TRBV10-1, the J gene TRBJ1-5; D perhaps matches TRBD1 (5 bases). Germline V CDR1 and CDR2: WNHNN, SYGVQD (reference sequence). The CDR3 is made up of 14 amino acids. Trimming pared 9 bases from V and 7 bases from J, leaving 19 bases between. The CDR3 loop is CARGGGGTGQPQHF. DNA of the CDR3: TGCGCCAGGGGGGGAGGAGGGACTGGGCAGCCCCAGCATTTT.

V usage is TRBV7-6 and J usage is TRBJ2-2, with 10 bases fitting TRBD2. The CDR3 is 18 amino acids. Trimming took 0 bases from V and 5 from J; bases not matched to a gene: 9. Germline loops: CDR1 SGHVS, CDR2 FNYEAQ. DNA of the CDR3: TGTGCCAGCAGCTTAGCATCCAAAGCGGGGGGGCGAACCGGGGAGCTGTTTTTT. Translated: CASSLASKAGGRTGELFF.

Notes on this clone: A junction boundary mismatches the germline segment, possibly from a read error. The chain recombines TRBV4-1 with TRBJ1-5; D may be TRBD1 (6 bases). The germline gives CDR1 MGHRA, CDR2 YSYEKL. There are 18 residues in the CDR3. CDR3 DNA sequence: TGCGCCAGCAGCCAAAGTTGGACAGTCGGATATAGCAATCTGCCCCAGCATTTT. Translation gives CASSQSWTVGYSNLPQHF.

The rearrangement links TRBV6-6 to TRBJ2-7; TRBD2 is a possible D gene (7 bases). The CDR3 length is 16 residues. CDR1 is MNHNY and CDR2 is SVGAGI in the germline V gene (reference sequence). Trimming removed 0 bases at V and 0 bases at J, with 12 bases between. CDR3 bases: TGTGCCAGCAGTTACTCGAGGGGGGGGACCTCCTACGAGCAGTACTTC. It is translated as CASSYSRGGTSYEQYF.

V and J are TRBV7-8 and TRBJ1-5, with unresolved D. The CDR3 covers 15 residues. The V end lost 4 bases, the J end lost 1 base, and 11 bases lay between the germline ends. Germline V CDR1 and CDR2: SGHVS, FQNEAQ. The CDR3 loop reads CASSSRGLSNQPQHF. The CDR3 bases are TGTGCCAGCAGCTCGCGGGGATTGAGCAATCAGCCCCAGCATTTT.

This sequence joins TRBV28 and TRBJ2-2; tentatively, D is TRBD2 (5 bases). V was cut by 6 bases and J by 4 bases, with 15 bases left in between. Looked up from germline, CDR1 is MDHEN and CDR2 is SYDVKM. The CDR3 runs 15 residues. This CDR3 is CASSSIGLFTGELFF. The CDR3 region has the DNA TGTGCCAGCAGCTCAATCGGACTGTTCACCGGGGAGCTGTTTTTT.

This chain uses TRBV27 with TRBJ1-6; D remains ambiguous. V was trimmed by 5 bases and J by 0 bases, leaving 11 bases between them. The CDR3 loop spans 16 amino acids. Germline-derived CDR1 and CDR2 are MNHEY and SMNVEV (reference sequence). In DNA, the CDR3 is TGTGCCAGCAGTCCGACTAGGGCCTCCTATAATTCACCCCTCCACTTT. Translation: CASSPTRASYNSPLHF.

The J gene is TRBJ2-2, the V gene TRBV5-1; D perhaps matches TRBD1 (5 bases). Germline loops: CDR1 SGHRS, CDR2 YFSETQ. With 3 bases removed from V and 2 bases from J, the gap between germline ends came to 8 bases. The CDR3 length is 14 residues. In DNA form, the CDR3 reads TGCGCCAGCAGCTCTCAGGGTAACACCGGGGAGCTGTTTTTT. Protein: CASSSQGNTGELFF.

V is TRBV30 and J is TRBJ1-4; 8 positions agree with TRBD1. This CDR3 region has 13 residues. The germline V gene has CDR1 GTSNPN and CDR2 SVGIG (reference sequence). V was clipped by 4 bases and J by 5 bases; unmatched bases: 3. The CDR3 sequence: CAWKGQANEKLFF. The CDR3 region has the DNA TGTGCCTGGAAGGGACAGGCAAATGAAAAACTGTTTTTT. The entire variable domain, with the rest obtained from reference TRBV30 and TRBJ1-4, is as follows: SQTIHQWPATLVQPVGSPLSLECTVEGTSNPNLYWYRQAAGRGLQLLFYSVGIGQISSEVPQNLSASRPQDRQFILSSKKLLLSDSGFYLCAWKGQANEKLFFGSGTQLSVL.

A few counts support this clone. The chain is built from TRBV6-6 and TRBJ1-5; D gene unclear. This CDR3 comprises 11 residues. Between the trimmed V and J ends, which lost 7 bases and 4 bases, there was a span of 5 bases. In germline, CDR1 is MNHNY, CDR2 SVGAGI (reference sequence). CDR3 amino acids: CASMENQPQHF. In DNA, the CDR3 is TGTGCCAGCATGGAGAATCAGCCCCAGCATTTT.

The chain combines TRBV5-1 with TRBJ2-1; TRBD2 aligns across 8 bases. Germline V gene sequence: CDR1 SGHRS, CDR2 YFSETQ. The J segment lost 2 bases and the V segment lost 0 bases, leaving 7 bases of the junction unmatched. This CDR3 contains 17 residues. This CDR3 is CASSLAASGGPYNEQFF. The CDR3, as DNA: TGCGCCAGCAGCTTGGCCGCCAGCGGGGGCCCCTACAATGAGCAGTTCTTC.

This clone was detected many times. The rearrangement uses TRBV6-1 and TRBJ2-7; possible D gene TRBD1, 6 bases. The germline V gene has CDR1 MNHNS and CDR2 SASEGT. V was clipped by 2 bases and J by 4 bases, with 15 bases between them. The CDR3 length is 15 residues. CDR3 in amino acids: CASSERLGGAYEQYF. The CDR3 DNA reads as TGTGCCAGCAGTGAACGCCTTGGGGGCGCGTACGAGCAGTACTTC.